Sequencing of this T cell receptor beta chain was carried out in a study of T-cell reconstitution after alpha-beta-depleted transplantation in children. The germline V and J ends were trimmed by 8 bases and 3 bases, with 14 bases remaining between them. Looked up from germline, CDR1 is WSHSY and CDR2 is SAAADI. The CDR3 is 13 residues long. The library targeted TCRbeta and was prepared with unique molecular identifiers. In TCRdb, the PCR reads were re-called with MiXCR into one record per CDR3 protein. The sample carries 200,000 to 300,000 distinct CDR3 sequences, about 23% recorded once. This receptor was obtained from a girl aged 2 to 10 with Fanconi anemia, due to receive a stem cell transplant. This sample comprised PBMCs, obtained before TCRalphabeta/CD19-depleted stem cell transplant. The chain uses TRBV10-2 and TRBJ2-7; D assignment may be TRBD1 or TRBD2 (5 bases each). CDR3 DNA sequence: TGCGCCAGCTGGATAGGGACCCTCTACGAGCAGTACTTC. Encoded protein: CASWIGTLYEQYF.